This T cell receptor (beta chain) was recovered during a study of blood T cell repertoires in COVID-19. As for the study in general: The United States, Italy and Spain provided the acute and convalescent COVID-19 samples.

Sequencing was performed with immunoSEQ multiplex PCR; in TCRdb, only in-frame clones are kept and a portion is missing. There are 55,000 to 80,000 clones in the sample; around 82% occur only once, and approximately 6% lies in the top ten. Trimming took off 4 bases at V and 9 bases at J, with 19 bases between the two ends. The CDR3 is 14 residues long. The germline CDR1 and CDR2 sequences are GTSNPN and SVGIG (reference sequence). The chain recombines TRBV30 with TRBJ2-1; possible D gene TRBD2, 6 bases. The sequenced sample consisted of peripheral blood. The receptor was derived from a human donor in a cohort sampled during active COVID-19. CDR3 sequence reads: CAWNAAGRGVEQFF. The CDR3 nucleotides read TGTGCCTGGAATGCGGCGGGAAGAGGGGTTGAGCAGTTCTTC.